One and the same sample provided the 11 T cell receptor beta chains below, sequenced in a study of shared clonotypes between healthy human individuals. In the naive CD8 group, cells lacked CD45RO and were positively selected for CCR7, so terminally differentiated effector memory CD45RA+ cells were left out. The assay was immunoSEQ multiplex PCR, and TCRdb's table has in-frame clones only and misses some. In the table there are roughly 600,000 clones, 98% of which are singletons. The sequencing sample was made of naive CD8+ T cells sorted from blood. All receptors come from a man aged 25 to 40 in good health.

The V and J genes are TRBV10-2 and TRBJ2-7, with 7 bases aligning to TRBD2. CDR3 length: 15 residues. The ends lost 3 bases at V and 4 bases at J; junction bases unmatched: 9. The germline V gene has CDR1 WSHSY and CDR2 SAAADI. The CDR3 spells CASSDIPRGSYEQYF. The CDR3 DNA follows: TGCGCCAGCAGTGACATCCCGCGGGGGAGTTACGAGCAGTACTTC.

The chain links TRBV6-1 to TRBJ2-7; a weak D match, TRBD1 (6 bases). This CDR3 region has 15 residues. Germline CDR1 is MNHNS and CDR2 is SASEGT. V gave up 3 bases and J gave up 2 bases, with 14 bases separating them. CDR3 DNA sequence: TGTGCCAGCAGTGACTACACAGGGATGACCTACGAGCAGTACTTC. As protein: CASSDYTGMTYEQYF.

The gene calls are TRBV6-5 and TRBJ2-2; the D is unclear. V lost 6 bases and J lost 9, with 11 bases in between. Germline V lookup: CDR1 MNHEY, CDR2 SVGAGI. The CDR3 extends over 12 amino acids. This chain's CDR3 is CASSKIDRELFF. CDR3 sequence (DNA): TGTGCCAGCAGCAAGATAGACCGGGAGCTGTTTTTT.

The rearrangement joins TRBV2 to TRBJ1-1; the D is unclear. Germline V gene lookup returns CDR1 SNHLY and CDR2 FYNNEI. V dropped 5 bases and J dropped 7 bases, with 11 bases sitting between them. The CDR3 covers 12 residues. The CDR3: CASSLGMVEAFF. CDR3 sequence (DNA): TGTGCCAGCAGTTTGGGGATGGTTGAAGCTTTCTTT.

The sample holds one count of this clone. This sequence joins TRBV27 and TRBJ2-7; perhaps TRBD2 as D (6 bases). Per germline, CDR1 MNHEY and CDR2 SMNVEV (reference sequence). The V end lost 5 bases, the J end lost 2 bases, and 19 bases lay between the germline ends. This CDR3 contains 16 residues. Here the CDR3 DNA reads TGTGCCAGCAGTGGACTTGGGGGGACTGTGACCTACGAGCAGTACTTC. It translates to CASSGLGGTVTYEQYF.

J is TRBJ2-1 and V is TRBV5-1, with 10 bases fitting TRBD2. From germline, CDR1 is SGHRS and CDR2 YFSETQ. The CDR3 has 15 amino acids. J gave up 6 bases and V 0 bases, and 3 bases lay outside the gene matches. CDR3 amino acids: CASSLEAGGGNEQFF. The CDR3 DNA follows: TGCGCCAGCAGCTTGGAAGCGGGAGGGGGCAATGAGCAGTTCTTC.

The chain uses TRBV9 and TRBJ1-2, with 9 bases aligning to TRBD1. J gave up 4 bases and V 2 bases, and 6 bases lay outside the gene matches. This CDR3 is 15 amino acids long. Per the germline V gene, CDR1 is SGDLS and CDR2 is YYNGEE. CDR3 protein: CASSVTGGAGYGYTF. The DNA for the CDR3 is TGTGCCAGCAGCGTTACAGGGGGCGCAGGCTATGGCTACACCTTC.

The chain combines TRBV16 with TRBJ2-7, with D tentatively TRBD1 (5 bases). The CDR3 has 14 residues. CDR1 and CDR2 (germline): KGHSY, FQNENV. Between the trimmed V and J ends, which lost 5 bases and 3 bases, there was a span of 14 bases. The CDR3 sequence: CASSENRIHYEQYF. CDR3 in DNA: TGTGCCAGCAGCGAAAACAGGATCCACTACGAGCAGTACTTC.

The gene calls are TRBV29-1 and TRBJ2-1, with 7 bases identical to TRBD1. V dropped 3 bases and J dropped 5; count of bases not matched to a gene: 10. CDR1 is SQVTM, CDR2 ANQGSEA, per germline. The CDR3 has 15 residues. CDR3 bases: TGCAGCGTTGATCCTATTGGACAGGAGAACAATGAGCAGTTCTTC. Translating gives CSVDPIGQENNEQFF.

V gene TRBV5-1 combines with J gene TRBJ2-2, with TRBD1 matching 9 bases. The germline CDR1 and CDR2 sequences are SGHRS and YFSETQ. The ends lost 3 bases at V and 4 bases at J; junction bases unmatched: 7. The CDR3 runs to 16 residues. The CDR3 region has the DNA TGCGCCAGCAGCTGGACACAGGGGGCAGGCACCGGGGAGCTGTTTTTT. Translating it yields CASSWTQGAGTGELFF.

CDR3 bases: TGTGCCAGCAGGGGGACAGTCTATCCCTACGAGCAGTACTTC. Translating it yields CASRGTVYPYEQYF. The chain couples TRBV2 to TRBJ2-7; TRBD1 agrees at 7 bases. V gave up 6 bases and J gave up 2 bases; unmatched junction bases: 7. Germline lookup yields CDR1 SNHLY and CDR2 FYNNEI. The CDR3 covers 14 residues. The full variable domain, with the rest looked up from reference TRBV2 and TRBJ2-7, is EPEVTQTPSHQVTQMGQEVILRCVPISNHLYFYWYRQILGQKVEFLVSFYNNEISEKSEIFDDQFSVERPDGSNFTLKIRSTKLEDSAMYFCASRGTVYPYEQYFGPGTRLTVT.